These T cell receptor beta chains were read from a single sample in a study of OX40 agonist ivuxolimab in advanced cancers. Using immunoSEQ multiplex PCR, the repertoire was profiled, and TCRdb retains in-frame clones only, with some absent. The table shows tens of thousands of clones, with 88% occurring only once. Source: CD4+ or CD8+ T cells sorted from blood, taken in a trial of the OX40 agonist ivuxolimab. Receptors were obtained from an adult with an advanced solid tumor such as melanoma, head and neck, liver or kidney cancer. Each CDR3 is given without its conserved first and last residue. The order of the fields is clone size, V gene, CDR3 protein. Size is stated for part of the rows, as once, few or many counts, or as a class when the clone is expanded.

NA	TRBV7-2	ASSSQGGRTEAF
NA	TRBV7-9	ASSPTSGTYNEQF
NA	TRBV5-1	ASSGWPSGSRDGELF
NA	TRBV7-2	ASSARRAGETQY
NA	TRBV4-3	ASSQGPRAATGTGELF
NA	TRBV19	ASSSSGRTVYNEQF
NA	TRBV14	ASSPTSGGASEQF
NA	TRBV4-1	ASSQKMRTGSGANVLT
NA	TRBV4-1	ASSQGPGQSYEQY
NA	TRBV9	ASSVGLAGVETQY
few	TRBV6-5	ASSSGDSRNTEAF
NA	TRBV9	ASSVGGRATGELF
NA	TRBV7-2	ASSLSAYEQY
NA	TRBV7-9	ASSPLEGYEQY
NA	TRBV7-8	ASSLGTGVMNTEAF
NA	TRBV2	ASSRKGLAGGQF
NA	TRBV5-6	ASSLGAGGGGPEQY
NA	TRBV11-2	ASSFSGGNTGELF
NA	TRBV6-4	ASQRDSSYNEQF
NA	TRBV6-1	ASSRQGAPNEQY
NA	TRBV6-4	ASSRDRGSDTQY
NA	TRBV9	ASSTGTDPYEQY
NA	TRBV11-1	ASSSGSSYNSPLH
NA	TRBV7-9	ASSLRTGATEAF
NA	TRBV28	ASSPPGTGYGYT
NA	TRBV5-1	ASSYDRVNSPLH
NA	TRBV12-5	ASGSGQGPIY
NA	TRBV19	ASSIGTGELF
NA	TRBV9	ASSRPGGDTQY
NA	TRBV27	ASSSREDQPQH
NA	TRBV11-2	ASSLVRGYGYT
NA	TRBV7-9	ASSLEASYKQY
NA	TRBV15	ATSPGGEQF
NA	TRBV19	ASSIESPGNQPQH
NA	TRBV5-1	ASSTGTSTDTQY
NA	TRBV13	ASSPVGTTSYEQY